The 22 T cell receptor beta chains presented below share a single source sample, sequenced in a study of blood T cell repertoires in COVID-19 (dated by TCRdb to the early 2020s). Library construction relied on the immunoSEQ multiplex PCR assay. Here the immuneACCESS table is served through TCRdb, limited to in-frame sequences with V and J called. Missing clones are a known gap in these copies; in checked studies unresolved V genes cover under half, and the rest lacks a known reason. In this sample the table shows about 240,000 clones, around 90% of which occur a single time. The top ten clonotypes cover 7.1% of the sample. The sample consisted of peripheral blood. The origin of the receptors is a woman aged 65 to 85 with active or convalescent COVID-19.

This clone came up once. The rearrangement joins TRBV10-2 to TRBJ1-1; no definite D call. The CDR3 runs to 13 residues. Germline values: CDR1 WSHSY, CDR2 SAAADI. Trimming shortened V by 6 bases and J by 5 bases, and 13 bases separated the two germline ends. CDR3 DNA: TGCGCCAGCAGATACGAGGAGAGTACTGAAGCTTTCTTT. Its protein product is CASRYEESTEAFF.

The gene calls are TRBV7-8 and TRBJ2-1; tentatively, D is TRBD1 (5 bases). CDR1 SGHVS and CDR2 FQNEAQ come from the germline V gene. V was trimmed by 2 bases and J by 4 bases, leaving 12 bases between them. The CDR3 length is 15 residues. In nucleotides, the CDR3 is TGTGCCAGCAGCTTACAGGGTGGGAATTACAATGAGCAGTTCTTC. Amino acids: CASSLQGGNYNEQFF.

This clone was seen a few times. This chain joins TRBV10-1 and TRBJ1-2, with 9 bases that match TRBD1. This CDR3 contains 14 residues. Germline V lookup: CDR1 WNHNN, CDR2 SYGVQD (reference sequence). J was trimmed by 4 bases and V by 8 bases; bases with no gene match: 8. CDR3 sequence reads: CASELGQGTYGYTF. The CDR3 nucleotides are TGCGCCAGCGAACTCGGACAGGGGACCTATGGCTACACCTTC.

V usage is TRBV6-5 and J usage is TRBJ1-1, with TRBD1 identical over 7 bases. CDR3 length: 13 residues. Unmatched junction bases numbered 7, after V lost 7 bases and J lost 5 bases. The germline V gene has CDR1 MNHEY and CDR2 SVGAGI. The CDR3 sequence: CASTPGGGTEAFF. The DNA of the CDR3 is TGTGCCAGCACCCCAGGGGGAGGAACTGAAGCTTTCTTT.

The gene calls are TRBV5-1 and TRBJ2-1; no definite D call. CDR3 length: 11 residues. From germline, CDR1 is SGHRS and CDR2 YFSETQ. Trimming took off 2 bases at V and 5 bases at J, with 2 bases between the two ends. CDR3 DNA: TGCGCCAGCAGCTTCGACAATGAGCAGTTCTTC. Its translation: CASSFDNEQFF.

The chain combines TRBV5-6 with TRBJ1-3, with D perhaps matching TRBD1 (5 bases). In germline, CDR1 is SGHDT, CDR2 YYEEEE. Trimming pared 5 bases from V and 2 bases from J, leaving 11 bases between. This CDR3 has 14 amino acids. DNA for the CDR3: TGTGCCAGCAGTGGGGGGAGGACTGGAAACACCATATATTTT. This codes for CASSGGRTGNTIYF. Supplemented by reference TRBV5-6 and TRBJ1-3, the full variable domain reads DAGVTQSPTHLIKTRGQQVTLRCSPKSGHDTVSWYQQALGQGPQFIFQYYEEEERQRGNFPDRFSGHQFPNYSSELNVNALLLGDSALYLCASSGGRTGNTIYFGEGSWLTVV.

This chain joins TRBV4-2 and TRBJ2-5; TRBD2 matches at 10 bases. Germline-derived CDR1 and CDR2 are LGHNA and YNFKEQ. V shed 4 bases, J shed 4 bases, and the junction held 12 bases outside the gene matches. The CDR3 totals 17 residues. The CDR3 nucleotides are TGTGCCAGCAGCCCAAAGGGCCTAGCGGGGGCGAGAGAGACCCAGTACTTC. It yields the protein CASSPKGLAGARETQYF.

The V and J genes are TRBV6-5 and TRBJ1-1; 7 nucleotides agree with TRBD1. Trimming cost V 4 bases and J 1 base; bases outside gene matches: 6. The CDR3 covers 15 residues. Germline values: CDR1 MNHEY, CDR2 SVGAGI. CDR3 in amino acids: CASSFLGQQNTEAFF. The CDR3 bases are TGTGCCAGCAGTTTCCTGGGACAGCAGAACACTGAAGCTTTCTTT.

The chain combines TRBV6-4 with TRBJ1-1; possibly TRBD1 for D (5 bases). The CDR3 spans 15 residues. In germline, CDR1 is MRHNA, CDR2 SNTAGT. V was cut by 2 bases and J by 0 bases, with 10 bases left in between. The CDR3 here is CASSDGGDMNTEAFF. CDR3 bases: TGTGCCAGCAGTGACGGGGGGGATATGAACACTGAAGCTTTCTTT.

This chain uses TRBV11-2 with TRBJ1-3; D remains unclear. Trimming cost V 2 bases and J 0 bases, with 8 bases left between them. Germline-derived CDR1 and CDR2 are SGHAT and FQNNGV. This CDR3 comprises 15 residues. The CDR3 spells CASSLRGSSGNTIYF. The DNA for the CDR3 is TGTGCCAGCAGCTTAAGAGGCAGCTCTGGAAACACCATATATTTT.

V is TRBV5-4 and J is TRBJ2-1; 9 nucleotides align to TRBD1. J lost 5 bases, V lost 0 bases, and 6 bases had no gene match. Germline CDR1 and CDR2: SGHNT and YYREEE (reference sequence). The CDR3 length is 16 residues. The CDR3 nucleotides read TGTGCCAGCAGCTTGGGTGGCCGGACAGGGGACAATGAGCAGTTCTTC. As protein: CASSLGGRTGDNEQFF.

V gene TRBV12-5 combines with J gene TRBJ1-2, with TRBD1 matching 11 bases. In germline, CDR1 is LGHNT, CDR2 FRNRAP. Trimming at V came to 5 bases and at J to 7 bases, leaving 6 bases not matched to a gene. This CDR3 has 14 residues. The CDR3 sequence: CASGASGTGGGYTF. CDR3 nucleotides: TGTGCTAGTGGTGCCTCCGGGACAGGGGGTGGCTACACCTTC. The full variable domain, completed using reference TRBV12-5 and TRBJ1-2, is DARVTQTPRHKVTEMGQEVTMRCQPILGHNTVFWYRQTMMQGLELLAYFRNRAPLDDSGMPKDRFSAEMPDATLATLKIQPSEPRDSAVYFCASGASGTGGGYTFGSGTRLTVV.

CDR3 nucleotides: TGTGCCAGCAGCATCGGGACAGGGGGGTACAATGAGCAGTTCTTC. It specifies CASSIGTGGYNEQFF. The chain recombines TRBV7-3 with TRBJ2-1, with 11 bases aligning to TRBD1. The CDR3 has 15 amino acids. With V trimmed by 5 bases and J by 4 bases, 4 bases remained unmatched. Per germline, CDR1 SGHTA and CDR2 FQGTGA.

The chain couples TRBV4-3 to TRBJ1-1; D call uncertain. There are 14 residues in the CDR3. CDR1 and CDR2 (germline): LGHNA, YSLEER. Trimming shortened V by 0 bases and J by 1 base, and 6 bases separated the two germline ends. This CDR3 is CASSQEARNTEAFF. CDR3 DNA: TGCGCCAGCAGCCAAGAAGCCCGGAACACTGAAGCTTTCTTT.

The chain couples TRBV5-4 to TRBJ1-2; the D is unclear. This CDR3 has 14 amino acids. V was clipped by 3 bases and J by 8 bases, with 17 bases between them. Germline V gene data show CDR1 as SGHNT and CDR2 as YYREEE (reference sequence). The CDR3 sequence: CASSSQGLLGGYTF. The CDR3 DNA reads as TGTGCCAGCAGCTCCCAAGGACTCCTCGGCGGCTACACCTTC.

The chain joins TRBV5-4 to TRBJ2-5, with D tentatively TRBD2 (7 bases). Looked up from germline, CDR1 is SGHNT and CDR2 is YYREEE (reference sequence). This CDR3 region has 15 residues. With 4 bases removed from V and 5 bases from J, the gap between germline ends came to 18 bases. CDR3 bases: TGTGCCAGCAGCCCTGCCGGGGGGCGGGGGGAGACCCAGTACTTC. This sequence encodes CASSPAGGRGETQYF.

V and J are TRBV19 and TRBJ1-5; the D gene is possibly TRBD1 (5 bases). The V end lost 2 bases, the J end lost 7 bases, and 15 bases lay between the germline ends. The CDR3 contains 15 residues. The germline V gene has CDR1 LNHDA and CDR2 SQIVND (reference sequence). CDR3 in amino acids: CASSIWARGEQPQHF. As DNA, the CDR3 is TGTGCCAGTAGTATATGGGCCCGGGGGGAACAGCCCCAGCATTTT.

The chain couples TRBV2 to TRBJ2-3, with 9 bases aligning to TRBD1. Per germline, CDR1 SNHLY and CDR2 FYNNEI. V was clipped by 4 bases and J by 2 bases; unmatched bases: 10. This CDR3 is 17 amino acids long. CDR3 DNA: TGTGCCAGCAGTGGTCCTCCGGGACAGGGTCTCACAGATACGCAGTATTTT. Its protein product is CASSGPPGQGLTDTQYF.

The chain joins TRBV9 to TRBJ1-6, with D unresolved. This CDR3 spans 19 amino acids. Germline lookup yields CDR1 SGDLS and CDR2 YYNGEE. Trimming stripped 4 bases from V and 0 bases from J, with 20 bases between. DNA of the CDR3: TGTGCCAGCAGCCCCCGCCCCACGATCAATAGCTCCTATAATTCACCCCTCCACTTT. Translation: CASSPRPTINSSYNSPLHF.

J is TRBJ2-5 and V is TRBV5-4; TRBD1 agrees at 7 bases. The CDR3 consists of 14 residues. Germline CDR1 is SGHNT and CDR2 is YYREEE (reference sequence). With V trimmed by 4 bases and J by 2 bases, 5 bases remained unmatched. The DNA of the CDR3 is TGTGCCAGCAGCGTCGACAGGGCTCAAGAGACCCAGTACTTC. Translated, it gives CASSVDRAQETQYF. Combining the CDR3 with reference TRBV5-4 and TRBJ2-5 gives the whole variable domain ETGVTQSPTHLIKTRGQQVTLRCSSQSGHNTVSWYQQALGQGPQFIFQYYREEENGRGNFPPRFSGLQFPNYSSELNVNALELDDSALYLCASSVDRAQETQYFGPGTRLLVL.

The chain employs TRBV4-1 and TRBJ1-5; 9 bases match TRBD1. CDR3 length: 18 amino acids. Losses at the gene ends were 0 bases for V and 0 bases for J; bases not matched to a gene: 6. Per germline, CDR1 MGHRA and CDR2 YSYEKL. CDR3 in DNA: TGCGCCAGCAGCCAAGATTTACAGGGGGCAGGTAGCAATCAGCCCCAGCATTTT. Translating it yields CASSQDLQGAGSNQPQHF.

V and J are TRBV10-3 and TRBJ1-6; 7 bases agree with TRBD1. In germline, CDR1 is ENHRY, CDR2 SYGVKD. J lost 5 bases, V lost 10 bases, and 11 bases had no gene match. The CDR3 is 15 amino acids. The CDR3 DNA reads TGTGCCACCCACAGGGGAGAGGAAGATAATTCACCCCTCCACTTT. It yields the protein CATHRGEEDNSPLHF.